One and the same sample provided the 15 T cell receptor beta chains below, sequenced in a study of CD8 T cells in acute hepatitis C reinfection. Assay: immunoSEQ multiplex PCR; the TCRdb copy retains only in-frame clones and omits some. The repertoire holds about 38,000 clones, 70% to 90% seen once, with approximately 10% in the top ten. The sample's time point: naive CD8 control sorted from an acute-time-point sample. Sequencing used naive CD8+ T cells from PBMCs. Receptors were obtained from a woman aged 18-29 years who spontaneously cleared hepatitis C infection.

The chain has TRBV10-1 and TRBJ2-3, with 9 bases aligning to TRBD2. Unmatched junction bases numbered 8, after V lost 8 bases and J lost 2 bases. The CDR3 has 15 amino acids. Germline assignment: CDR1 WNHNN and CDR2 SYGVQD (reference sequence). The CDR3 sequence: CASGTGTSNTDTQYF. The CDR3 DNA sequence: TGCGCCAGCGGTACCGGGACTAGCAACACAGATACGCAGTATTTT.

CDR3 nucleotides: TGTGCCAGCAGCTTAGCAGACACTAGCAATGAGCAGTTCTTC. This codes for CASSLADTSNEQFF. The chain is built from TRBV7-8 and TRBJ2-1; D might be TRBD2 (5 bases). Looked up from germline, CDR1 is SGHVS and CDR2 is FQNEAQ. The V and J ends lost 0 bases and 6 bases respectively, with 9 bases between them. The CDR3 is 14 residues long.

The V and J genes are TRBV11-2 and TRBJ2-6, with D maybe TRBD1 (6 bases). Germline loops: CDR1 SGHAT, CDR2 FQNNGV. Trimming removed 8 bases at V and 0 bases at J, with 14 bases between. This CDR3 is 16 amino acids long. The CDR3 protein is CASQDSTYSGANVLTF. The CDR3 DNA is TGTGCCAGCCAGGACAGTACTTACTCTGGGGCCAACGTCCTGACTTTC.

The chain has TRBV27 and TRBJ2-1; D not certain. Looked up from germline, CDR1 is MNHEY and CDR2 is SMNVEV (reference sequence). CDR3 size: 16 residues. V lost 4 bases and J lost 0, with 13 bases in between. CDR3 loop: CASSSLLFSSYNEQFF. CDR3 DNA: TGTGCCAGCAGTTCGTTGCTTTTTAGCTCCTACAATGAGCAGTTCTTC.

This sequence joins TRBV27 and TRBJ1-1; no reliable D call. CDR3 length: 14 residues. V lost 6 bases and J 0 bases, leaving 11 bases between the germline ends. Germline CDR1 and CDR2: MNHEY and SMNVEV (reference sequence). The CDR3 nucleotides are TGTGCCAGCAGCCTCGAGGGATTGAACACTGAAGCTTTCTTT. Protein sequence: CASSLEGLNTEAFF.

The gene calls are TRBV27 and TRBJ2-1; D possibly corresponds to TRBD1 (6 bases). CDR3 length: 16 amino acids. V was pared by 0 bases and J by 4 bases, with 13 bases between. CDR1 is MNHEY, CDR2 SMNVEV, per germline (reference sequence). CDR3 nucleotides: TGTGCCAGCAGTTTATCCTCAGGGGATCTTTACAATGAGCAGTTCTTC. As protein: CASSLSSGDLYNEQFF.

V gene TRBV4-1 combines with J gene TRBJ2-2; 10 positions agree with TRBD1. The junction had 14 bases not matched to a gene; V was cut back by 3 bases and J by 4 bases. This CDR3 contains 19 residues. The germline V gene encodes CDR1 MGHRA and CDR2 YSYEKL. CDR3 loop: CASSHRRETGTGVTGELFF. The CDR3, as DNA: TGCGCCAGCAGCCACCGTAGGGAAACCGGGACAGGGGTCACCGGGGAGCTGTTTTTT.

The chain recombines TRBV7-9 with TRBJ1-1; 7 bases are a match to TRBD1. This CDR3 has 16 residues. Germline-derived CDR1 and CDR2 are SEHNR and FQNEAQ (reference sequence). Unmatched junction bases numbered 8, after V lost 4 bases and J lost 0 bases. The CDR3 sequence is CASSYGQDPMNTEAFF. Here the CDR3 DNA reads TGTGCCAGCAGCTACGGACAGGATCCCATGAACACTGAAGCTTTCTTT.

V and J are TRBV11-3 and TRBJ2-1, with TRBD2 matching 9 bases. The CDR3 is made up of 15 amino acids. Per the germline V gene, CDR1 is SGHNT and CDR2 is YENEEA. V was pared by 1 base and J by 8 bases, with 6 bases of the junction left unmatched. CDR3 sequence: CASSLGGLAIDEQFF. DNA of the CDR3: TGTGCCAGCAGCTTAGGCGGACTAGCGATCGATGAGCAGTTCTTC.

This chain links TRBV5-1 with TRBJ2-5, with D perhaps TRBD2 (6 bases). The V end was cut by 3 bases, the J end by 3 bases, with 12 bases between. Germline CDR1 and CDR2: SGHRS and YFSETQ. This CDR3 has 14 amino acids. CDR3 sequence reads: CASSWTGTEETQYF. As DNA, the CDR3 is TGCGCCAGCAGCTGGACCGGGACTGAAGAGACCCAGTACTTC.

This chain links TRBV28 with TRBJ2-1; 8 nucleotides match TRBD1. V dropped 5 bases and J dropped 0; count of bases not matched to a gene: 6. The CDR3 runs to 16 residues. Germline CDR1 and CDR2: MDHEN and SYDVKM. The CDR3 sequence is CASSLPTGGSYNEQFF. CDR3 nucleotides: TGTGCCAGCAGTCTTCCCACAGGGGGCTCCTACAATGAGCAGTTCTTC.

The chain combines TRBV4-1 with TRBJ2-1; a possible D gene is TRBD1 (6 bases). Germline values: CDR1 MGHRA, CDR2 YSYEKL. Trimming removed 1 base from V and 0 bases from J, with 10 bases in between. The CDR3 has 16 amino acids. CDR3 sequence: CASSQGGPSSYNEQFF. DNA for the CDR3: TGCGCCAGCAGCCAAGGGGGGCCTAGCTCCTACAATGAGCAGTTCTTC.

This CDR3 reads CASGPLGELFF. In DNA, the CDR3 is TGTGCTAGTGGTCCCCTCGGGGAGCTGTTTTTT. This chain uses TRBV12-5 with TRBJ2-2; D remains ambiguous. The CDR3 consists of 11 residues. Germline V gene data show CDR1 as LGHNT and CDR2 as FRNRAP. Trimming removed 5 bases from V and 7 bases from J, with 5 bases in between.

CDR3 nucleotide sequence: TGTGCCAGCAGCGTTCTGACCGGGACACCAAATGAGCAGTTCTTC. This translates into CASSVLTGTPNEQFF. V gene TRBV7-3 combines with J gene TRBJ2-1; tentative D call: TRBD1 (6 bases). The CDR3 is 15 amino acids. Germline CDR1 reads SGHTA; CDR2 reads FQGTGA. The germline V and J ends were trimmed by 5 bases and 7 bases, with 18 bases remaining between them.

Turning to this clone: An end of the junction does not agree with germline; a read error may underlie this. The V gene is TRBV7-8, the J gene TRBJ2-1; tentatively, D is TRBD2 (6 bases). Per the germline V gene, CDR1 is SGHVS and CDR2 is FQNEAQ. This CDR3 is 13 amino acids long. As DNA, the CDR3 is TGTGCCAGCAGCTTAGGGGCTATGGCGGGATGGATCTTC. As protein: CASSLGAMAGWIF.